These 30 T cell receptor beta chains were sequenced from one sample in a study of blood T cell repertoires in COVID-19. This table comes from immunoSEQ multiplex PCR, and its TCRdb copy is limited to in-frame clones, with some not included. The table includes around 58,000 clones, over 80% detected once. Sequencing input: peripheral blood. The receptors were gathered from a human donor in a cohort sampled during active COVID-19.

This chain links TRBV3-1 (or the pseudogene TRBV3-2) with TRBJ2-2; TRBD1 is a possible D gene (6 bases). This CDR3 comprises 14 residues. Germline loops: CDR1 LGHDT, CDR2 YNNKEL (reference sequence). Trimming took 3 bases from V and 3 from J, leaving 8 bases between them. In DNA form, the CDR3 reads TGTGCCAGCAGCCATTACAGGGACACCGGGGAGCTGTTTTTT. It yields the protein CASSHYRDTGELFF.

This clone is classed as medium-sized (0.01 to 0.1%). The chain recombines TRBV4-3 with TRBJ2-2, with D possibly matching TRBD1 (5 bases). Germline V lookup: CDR1 LGHNA, CDR2 YSLEER. Between the trimmed V and J ends, which lost 1 base and 4 bases, there was a span of 16 bases. The CDR3 is 17 amino acids. The CDR3 loop reads CASSQVLGVLGTGELFF. The CDR3 DNA is TGCGCCAGCAGCCAAGTTTTAGGGGTTTTGGGCACCGGGGAGCTGTTTTTT.

The chain recombines TRBV21-1 with TRBJ1-2. TRBV21-1 is given as a pseudogene. The CDR3 totals 15 residues. The CDR3 coding sequence is TGTGCCAGCAGCAAACTCCTAAGGAGGAACTATGGCTACACCTTC. Its protein product is CASSKLLRRNYGYTF.

The V call is TRBV5-4, the J call TRBJ2-5, with D possibly being TRBD2 (5 bases). The CDR3 consists of 13 residues. CDR1 is SGHNT and CDR2 is YYREEE in the germline V gene (reference sequence). Trimming removed 4 bases from V and 4 bases from J, with 11 bases in between. CDR3 DNA: TGTGCCAGCAGCATCTCGGGGTCAGAGACCCAGTACTTC. This codes for CASSISGSETQYF.

Within the sample, this clone is medium-sized. The J gene is TRBJ2-7, the V gene TRBV6-5; tentatively, D is TRBD1 (6 bases). Between the trimmed V and J ends, which lost 6 bases and 0 bases, there was a span of 9 bases. Germline values: CDR1 MNHEY, CDR2 SVGAGI. This CDR3 has 13 amino acids. CDR3 residues: CASRHRDSYEQYF. CDR3 DNA: TGTGCCAGCAGACACAGGGACTCCTACGAGCAGTACTTC.

CDR3 DNA: TGTGCCATCAGGGGGGACAGCCCCAATCAGCCCCAGCATTTT. It yields the protein CAIRGDSPNQPQHF. This chain connects TRBV10-3 to TRBJ1-5; 7 nucleotides match TRBD1. Trimming removed 6 bases from V and 3 bases from J; junction bases left unmatched: 5. CDR1 and CDR2 (germline): ENHRY, SYGVKD. The CDR3 spans 14 residues.

The genes are TRBV5-5 and TRBJ2-3, with D possibly matching TRBD1 (7 bases). Deletions cut 7 bases from V and 8 bases from J, with 17 bases between. The CDR3 is 13 residues long. The germline V gene has CDR1 SGHKS and CDR2 YYEKEE (reference sequence). The CDR3, as DNA: TGTGCCAGCCAGGAGGGGGCTGTGAGTACGCAGTATTTT. Its translation is CASQEGAVSTQYF.

The J gene is TRBJ1-2, the V gene TRBV7-9, with 8 bases matching TRBD1. V shed 8 bases and J 6 bases; nucleotides not matched to a gene: 17. There are 16 residues in the CDR3. Germline V gene sequence: CDR1 SEHNR, CDR2 FQNEAQ (reference sequence). CDR3 sequence: CASGTISSQTGDGYTF. DNA of the CDR3: TGTGCCAGCGGCACAATATCGTCCCAGACAGGGGATGGCTACACCTTC.

The V and J genes are TRBV11-2 and TRBJ2-7; 11 nucleotides line up with TRBD2. V shed 4 bases, J shed 1 base, and the junction held 6 bases outside the gene matches. This CDR3 is 16 amino acids long. Germline V gene data show CDR1 as SGHAT and CDR2 as FQNNGV. CDR3 region: CASSYIAGGASYEQYF. CDR3 in DNA: TGTGCCAGCAGCTATATAGCGGGGGGGGCGTCCTACGAGCAGTACTTC.

The chain uses TRBV4-3 and TRBJ2-3, with 9 nucleotides matching TRBD2. The CDR3 is 18 residues long. V shed 2 bases, J shed 4 bases, and the junction held 13 bases outside the gene matches. Germline V gene data show CDR1 as LGHNA and CDR2 as YSLEER. The CDR3: CASSQSYTGTSLSDTQYF. The CDR3 region has the DNA TGCGCCAGCAGCCAATCTTATACCGGGACTAGCTTGTCAGATACGCAGTATTTT.

The chain couples TRBV29-1 to TRBJ1-1; 7 bases fit TRBD1. Germline-derived CDR1 and CDR2 are SQVTM and ANQGSEA. Germline trimming cut 7 bases from V and 1 base from J; bases unmatched to any gene: 3. This CDR3 is built from 12 residues. CDR3 in amino acids: CSARQGNTEAFF. DNA for the CDR3: TGCAGCGCAAGACAGGGGAACACTGAAGCTTTCTTT.

V is TRBV28 and J is TRBJ1-3; D may be TRBD1 (6 bases). Per the germline V gene, CDR1 is MDHEN and CDR2 is SYDVKM. The CDR3 contains 12 residues. V dropped 5 bases and J dropped 15 bases, with 17 bases sitting between them. The CDR3 nucleotides read TGTGCCAGCAGTCCTCAACAGGGCCCGGGATATTTT. This gives the protein CASSPQQGPGYF.

The V gene is TRBV6-2 or TRBV6-3, the J gene TRBJ1-1; possibly TRBD1 for D (6 bases). The germline V and J ends were trimmed by 5 bases and 7 bases, with 14 bases remaining between them. This CDR3 spans 13 amino acids. The germline V gene encodes CDR1 MNHEY and CDR2 SVGEGT. CDR3 coding DNA: TGTGCCAGCAGTCAGGAACCGACAGGTGAAGCTTTCTTT. Protein sequence: CASSQEPTGEAFF.

The J gene is TRBJ1-5, the V gene TRBV19; 11 bases are shared with TRBD1. The V gene's germline CDR1 is LNHDA and CDR2 SQIVND (reference sequence). The CDR3 spans 16 residues. After removal of 7 bases from V and 7 bases from J, the junction contained 12 bases not matched to a gene. The CDR3 loop reads CASKPGTGGLLQPQHF. CDR3 DNA sequence: TGTGCCAGTAAGCCCGGGACAGGGGGATTACTACAGCCCCAGCATTTT.

The CDR3 nucleotides are TGTGCCAGCAGCTCGTCCGGGACAACTATTTATGGCTACACCTTC. This gives the protein CASSSSGTTIYGYTF. The chain uses TRBV7-9 and TRBJ1-2; maybe TRBD1 (6 bases). Looked up from germline, CDR1 is SEHNR and CDR2 is FQNEAQ (reference sequence). This CDR3 spans 15 amino acids. The V end lost 4 bases, the J end lost 5 bases, and 17 bases lay between the germline ends.

V usage is TRBV6-5 and J usage is TRBJ2-2; no clear D. Between the trimmed V and J ends, which lost 6 bases and 5 bases, there was a span of 10 bases. The CDR3 runs 13 residues. Germline lookup yields CDR1 MNHEY and CDR2 SVGAGI. DNA for the CDR3: TGTGCCAGCAGGGAGCCTCTGACCGGGGAGCTGTTTTTT. Amino acids: CASREPLTGELFF.

The rearrangement uses TRBV15 and TRBJ2-3; D possibly corresponds to TRBD1 (5 bases). Germline V gene lookup returns CDR1 LNHNV and CDR2 YYDKDF (reference sequence). CDR3 length equals 13 residues. V dropped 0 bases and J dropped 4 bases, with 5 bases sitting between them. CDR3 sequence reads: CATSRDRADTQYF. The DNA for the CDR3 is TGTGCCACCAGCAGAGACAGGGCAGATACGCAGTATTTT.

This sequence joins TRBV12-3 or TRBV12-4 and TRBJ2-3; D remains ambiguous. The CDR3 has 13 residues. V gave up 3 bases and J gave up 2 bases, with 6 bases separating them. CDR3 protein: CASSFLFTDTQYF. In DNA form, the CDR3 reads TGTGCCAGCAGTTTTCTCTTCACAGATACGCAGTATTTT.

In its sample, this clone is medium-sized. The V and J genes are TRBV6-6 and TRBJ1-5, with 9 bases fitting TRBD1. Germline assignment: CDR1 MNHNY and CDR2 SVGAGI (reference sequence). The CDR3 contains 16 residues. The ends lost 4 bases at V and 7 bases at J; junction bases unmatched: 11. The CDR3 DNA reads as TGTGCCAGCAGTTCCCTGGGACAGGGTAATCGGCAGCCCCAGCATTTT. Its protein is CASSSLGQGNRQPQHF.

This chain uses TRBV5-1 with TRBJ2-3; a possible D gene is TRBD2 (7 bases). Germline lookup yields CDR1 SGHRS and CDR2 YFSETQ. Trimming took off 6 bases at V and 7 bases at J, with 18 bases between the two ends. CDR3 length: 14 residues. DNA for the CDR3: TGCGCCAGCACCCCGGGCGGGGGCTTAAATACGCAGTATTTT. Translation: CASTPGGGLNTQYF. Drawing the rest from reference TRBV5-1 and TRBJ2-3, the complete variable domain is KAGVTQTPRYLIKTRGQQVTLSCSPISGHRSVSWYQQTPGQGLQFLFEYFSETQRNKGNFPGRFSGRQFSNSRSEMNVSTLELGDSALYLCASTPGGGLNTQYFGPGTRLTVL.

The V gene is TRBV20-1, the J gene TRBJ1-2, with 10 bases matching TRBD1. This CDR3 has 14 amino acids. J was trimmed by 8 bases and V by 3 bases; bases with no gene match: 9. The germline V gene has CDR1 DFQATT and CDR2 SNEGSKA (reference sequence). CDR3 sequence: CSASPGQGGLGYTF. For the CDR3, the DNA is TGCAGTGCTAGTCCAGGACAGGGGGGGTTGGGCTACACCTTC.

This chain links TRBV7-2 with TRBJ2-2; the match to TRBD2 covers 14 bases. This CDR3 has 19 amino acids. V gave up 5 bases and J gave up 4 bases; unmatched junction bases: 12. Germline values: CDR1 SGHTA, CDR2 FQGNSA. The CDR3 loop is CASSQRLAGGPVSTGELFF. Here the CDR3 DNA reads TGTGCCAGCAGCCAGAGACTAGCGGGGGGGCCCGTCAGCACCGGGGAGCTGTTTTTT.

This rearrangement joins TRBV15 to TRBJ1-2; 7 bases agree with TRBD1. CDR3 length equals 15 residues. The V and J ends lost 4 bases and 2 bases, in that order; junction bases with no gene match: 7. CDR1 LNHNV and CDR2 YYDKDF come from the germline V gene (reference sequence). As DNA, the CDR3 is TGTGCCACCAGCACCACAGGGGCGGGGAACTATGGCTACACCTTC. Amino acids: CATSTTGAGNYGYTF.

This clone has a single count. This chain links TRBV6-4 with TRBJ2-1; D unclear. Germline loops: CDR1 MRHNA, CDR2 SNTAGT. The V gene lost 3 bases and the J gene lost 5 bases, with 8 bases spanning the gap. CDR3 length: 13 amino acids. The CDR3 DNA sequence: TGTGCCAGCAGTGAGGCGACAAACAATGAGCAGTTCTTC. It encodes CASSEATNNEQFF.

The chain is built from TRBV2 and TRBJ2-3; unclear D gene. CDR1 is SNHLY and CDR2 is FYNNEI in the germline V gene. CDR3 size: 15 residues. V was pared by 0 bases and J by 5 bases, with 12 bases between. DNA of the CDR3: TGTGCCAGCAGTGAAGCCAATCGCTACCTAGATACGCAGTATTTT. Translating it yields CASSEANRYLDTQYF.

The genes are TRBV27 and TRBJ1-6; 12 positions match TRBD1. Unmatched junction bases numbered 3, after V lost 0 bases and J lost 0 bases. The CDR3 loop spans 19 amino acids. Germline CDR1 MNHEY, CDR2 SMNVEV (reference sequence). CDR3: CASSLSGTGGFSYNSPLHF. CDR3 coding DNA: TGTGCCAGCAGTTTATCCGGGACAGGGGGCTTCTCCTATAATTCACCCCTCCACTTT.

This clone was observed a handful of times. CDR3 bases: TGTGCCAGCAGTGACGGCAATAGGGGTGATCAGGGCTACACCTTC. This translates into CASSDGNRGDQGYTF. V and J are TRBV6-4 and TRBJ1-2; D may be TRBD1 (5 bases). This CDR3 has 15 residues. Germline-derived CDR1 and CDR2 are MRHNA and SNTAGT. The V end was cut by 2 bases, the J end by 8 bases, with 18 bases between.

The chain links TRBV19 to TRBJ1-2, with D maybe TRBD1 (5 bases). Trimming removed 4 bases from V and 6 bases from J, with 21 bases in between. CDR3 size: 16 residues. In germline, CDR1 is LNHDA, CDR2 SQIVND (reference sequence). The CDR3 reads CASSTEDTFQPNGYTF. CDR3 sequence (DNA): TGTGCCAGTAGTACCGAGGACACCTTCCAACCAAATGGCTACACCTTC. Based on the CDR3 plus reference TRBV19 and TRBJ1-2, the full variable domain is DGGITQSPKYLFRKEGQNVTLSCEQNLNHDAMYWYRQDPGQGLRLIYYSQIVNDFQKGDIAEGYSVSREKKESFPLTVTSAQKNPTAFYLCASSTEDTFQPNGYTFGSGTRLTVV.

The V call is TRBV12-3 or TRBV12-4, the J call TRBJ1-2; a possible D gene is TRBD1 (5 bases). Between the trimmed V and J ends, which lost 3 bases and 4 bases, there was a span of 9 bases. The length of the CDR3 is 13 residues. The CDR3 DNA follows: TGTGCCAGCAGTTTGGTCCAGGGCTATGGCTACACCTTC. Its protein product is CASSLVQGYGYTF.

The chain links TRBV2 to TRBJ2-7, with D perhaps TRBD1 (6 bases). Looked up from germline, CDR1 is SNHLY and CDR2 is FYNNEI. This CDR3 is built from 13 residues. V was cut by 6 bases and J by 7 bases, with 16 bases left in between. The CDR3 coding sequence is TGTGCCAGCAGCCGGGACATCCAAGTGGAGCAGTACTTC. Translation gives CASSRDIQVEQYF.